A selection of T cell receptor beta chains follows, all from one sample in a study. TCRdb re-called the RT-PCR reads through MiXCR, storing one row per CDR3 protein. The sample lists about 700,000 distinct CDR3 sequences; 14% were seen once. Sequenced: memory CD4+ T cells from blood. The receptors come from a female donor in good health, serving as a healthy control. Each CDR3 is given with its conserved first and last residue. The D gene is left open where the match is weak. Clone size is shown for a subset of rows, as once, few, many or a class of expanded clone.

clone size	V gene	D gene	J gene	CDR3 DNA	CDR3 protein
.	TRBV14	.	TRBJ2-1	TGTGCCAGCAGCCAAGTACAGCTGGGTGAGCAGTTCTTC	CASSQVQLGEQFF
few	TRBV12-3/TRBV12-4	TRBD1	TRBJ2-3	TGTGCCAGCGGACTTTTGGGGACAGGGACAGATACGCAGTATTTT	CASGLLGTGTDTQYF
.	TRBV20-1	TRBD2	TRBJ2-7	TGCAGTGCCCCCCGGACTAGGGACTCCTACGAGCAGTACTTC	CSAPRTRDSYEQYF
few	TRBV20-1	TRBD2	TRBJ2-3	TGCAGTGCTAGAGATAGGGGGACTAGCGGGTGGGCAGATACGCAGTATTTT	CSARDRGTSGWADTQYF
few	TRBV20-1	.	TRBJ2-1	TGCAGTGCTAGTACGTCCTTGCAGGGCCAGTTCTTC	CSASTSLQGQFF
many	TRBV10-3	TRBD2	TRBJ2-3	TGTGCCATCAGTGAAGGAGCGGGGGGCGGGACAGATACGCAGTATTTT	CAISEGAGGGTDTQYF
few	TRBV20-1	.	TRBJ1-2	TGCAGTGCTAGAGATGTAAACTATGGCTACACCTTC	CSARDVNYGYTF
once	TRBV15	.	TRBJ1-4	TGTGCCACCAGCAGAGTAAGACGGACTAATGAAAAACTGTTTTTT	CATSRVRRTNEKLFF
few	TRBV5-1	TRBD2	TRBJ2-3	TGCGCCAGCAGCTTGGGAATACCGGGAGGGTCCACAGATACGCAGTATTTT	CASSLGIPGGSTDTQYF
.	TRBV27	TRBD1	TRBJ1-2	TGTGCCAGCAGTTTTGCGCAGGGGGCGCGTGGCTACACCTTC	CASSFAQGARGYTF
.	TRBV5-1	TRBD2	TRBJ2-5	TGCGCCAGCACTAGTACTAGCGGAAATTACGAGACCCAGTACTTC	CASTSTSGNYETQYF
few	TRBV7-9	.	TRBJ2-1	TGTGCCAGCAGCCTCCGGGGGGCAAGCATAGGGAATGAGCAGTTCTTC	CASSLRGASIGNEQFF
few	TRBV12-3/TRBV12-4	.	TRBJ2-7	TGTGCCAGCAGTTTAGCAGGCCCGGGAGTTCACGAGCAGTACTTC	CASSLAGPGVHEQYF
few	TRBV3-1	.	TRBJ2-7	TGTGCCAGCACAAACTTAAGCCCCTACGAGCAGTACTTC	CASTNLSPYEQYF
few	TRBV5-1	.	TRBJ2-3	TGCGCCAGCAGCTTGATCCGGGACGCGGACCTCACAGATACGCAGTATTTT	CASSLIRDADLTDTQYF
few	TRBV2	.	TRBJ2-5	TGTGCCAGCAGTGACAGGGACCAAGAGACCCAGTACTTC	CASSDRDQETQYF
.	TRBV20-1	TRBD2	TRBJ2-3	TGCAGTGCTAGAGATAGAATAGCGGGGGGGCCCACAGATACGCAGTATTTT	CSARDRIAGGPTDTQYF
.	TRBV27	.	TRBJ2-3	TGTGCCAGCAGTTTTGAGGGGGGAGGTGGCACAGATACGCAGTATTTT	CASSFEGGGGTDTQYF
few	TRBV20-1	.	TRBJ1-2	TGCAGTGCTAGAGAGGGAGGGCAGGGATATGGCTACACCTTC	CSAREGGQGYGYTF
few	TRBV19	.	TRBJ1-1	TGTGCCAGTAGTATTACCCTTGACAGTGAAGCTTTCTTT	CASSITLDSEAFF
.	TRBV5-6	TRBD2	TRBJ2-3	TGTGCCAGCAGCTTGTTATCCGGGACTAGCGGGATAGCCTTAGGCACAGATACGCAGTATTTT	CASSLLSGTSGIALGTDTQYF
few	TRBV27	TRBD1	TRBJ1-4	TGTGCCAGCAGTCTCAGACAGGGGTCGAGAACTAATGAAAAACTGTTTTTT	CASSLRQGSRTNEKLFF
.	TRBV27	TRBD2	TRBJ2-1	TGTGCCAGCAGTTTAAGGACAAGCTTAGCGGGAGGGGTGCAGTTCTTC	CASSLRTSLAGGVQFF
few	TRBV6-1	.	TRBJ1-2	TGTGCCAGCAGTGAAATCAGGAACTATGGCTACACCTTC	CASSEIRNYGYTF
many	TRBV20-1	.	TRBJ2-7	TGCAGTGCCTTTCCGGGACGGAGCCGGTACGAGCAGTACTTC	CSAFPGRSRYEQYF
.	TRBV18	.	TRBJ1-5	TGTGCCAGCTCACCACATATAGATCAGCCCCAGCATTTT	CASSPHIDQPQHF
many	TRBV29-1	.	TRBJ1-5	TGCAGCGTAGCACAGGGAGGTAGCAATCAGCCCCAGCATTTT	CSVAQGGSNQPQHF
few	TRBV20-1	TRBD1	TRBJ1-2	TGCAGTGCTAGAGATAACTTGGCAGGGGGTCTGCTCACCGGCTACACCTTC	CSARDNLAGGLLTGYTF
.	TRBV7-8	TRBD1	TRBJ2-1	TGTGCCAGCACCGAGGACAGGAGCTCCTACAATGAGCAGTTCTTC	CASTEDRSSYNEQFF
.	TRBV5-1	.	TRBJ2-6	TGCGCCAGCAGCCCAGACATCTCTGGGGCCAACGTCCTGACTTTC	CASSPDISGANVLTF
.	TRBV15	TRBD1	TRBJ2-1	TGTGCCACCAGCAGAGACAGGGGGCTATGGGAGCAGTTCTTC	CATSRDRGLWEQFF
few	TRBV7-2	.	TRBJ1-5	TGTGCCAGCAGTATAAGTAGGGCGGCTCAGCCCCAGCATTTT	CASSISRAAQPQHF
few	TRBV10-3	TRBD2	TRBJ2-7	TGTGCCATCAGTGACCTCGGACTAGCGGGACCGTCCTACGAGCAGTACTTC	CAISDLGLAGPSYEQYF
.	TRBV10-3	.	TRBJ2-5	TGTGCCATCAGTGACGGAAGCGGGGAGACCCAGTACTTC	CAISDGSGETQYF
many	TRBV7-2	.	TRBJ1-3	TGTGCCAGCAGCTTAGTCGCTTCGCCGAGAGCTGGAAACACCATATATTTT	CASSLVASPRAGNTIYF
many	TRBV10-2	.	TRBJ2-1	TGCGCCAGCAGTGTCTCCACTAGGGATGATGAGCAGTTCTTC	CASSVSTRDDEQFF
.	TRBV28	.	TRBJ2-7	TGTGCCAGCAGTTCCCCCTCGGGTACCTACGAGCAGTACTTC	CASSSPSGTYEQYF
few	TRBV12-3/TRBV12-4	TRBD1	TRBJ1-2	TGTGCCAGCAGACCCACGACAGGGATAAACTATGGCTACACCTTC	CASRPTTGINYGYTF
few	TRBV20-1	.	TRBJ1-1	TGCAGTGCTAGCACTTTCGCGGCGAACACTGAAGCTTTCTTT	CSASTFAANTEAFF
few	TRBV27	.	TRBJ1-6	TGTGCCAGCAGTATAAACGGAAATTCACCCCTCCACTTT	CASSINGNSPLHF
.	TRBV12-3/TRBV12-4	TRBD2	TRBJ2-5	TGTGCCAGCAGACTGGGACTAGCGGGAGGGCAAGAGACCCAGTACTTC	CASRLGLAGGQETQYF
few	TRBV20-1	.	TRBJ1-1	TGCACTATGGGGGGGACTGAAGCTTTCTTT	CTMGGTEAFF
.	TRBV5-1	.	TRBJ1-1	TGCGCCAGCAGCTTGGGGCAGCTCACTGAAGCTTTCTTT	CASSLGQLTEAFF
.	TRBV14	.	TRBJ1-1	TGTGCCAGCAGCCAAGATCCCGGGCGAAAAGAAGCTTTCTTT	CASSQDPGRKEAFF
many	TRBV4-2	TRBD1	TRBJ2-1	TGTGCCAGCAGCCTTACCGGGACAGGGGGGAGCAATGAGCAGTTCTTC	CASSLTGTGGSNEQFF
few	TRBV29-1	TRBD1	TRBJ2-3	TGCAGCGTTGCCTTACAGGGGGCTACGCAGTATTTT	CSVALQGATQYF
few	TRBV9	TRBD1	TRBJ1-1	TGTGCCAGCAGCGCCGATGGACAGGTTGTCACTGAAGCTTTCTTT	CASSADGQVVTEAFF
.	TRBV12-3/TRBV12-4	.	TRBJ2-1	TGTGCCAGCAGTTTATCTGGGGGATATGAGCAGTTCTTC	CASSLSGGYEQFF
.	TRBV6-1	.	TRBJ2-7	TGTGCCAGCAGTGAACCCCAGGGTTCCCACGAGCAGTACTTC	CASSEPQGSHEQYF
few	TRBV3-1	TRBD2	TRBJ2-7	TGTGCCAGCAGCCGTGCGGGGGGAGCGCAGTACTTC	CASSRAGGAQYF
many	TRBV12-3/TRBV12-4	.	TRBJ2-2	TGTGCCAGCAGCCCGAACACCGGGGAGCTGTTTTTT	CASSPNTGELFF
few	TRBV20-1	.	TRBJ2-1	TGCAGTGCTACGGCATCAGAGAGGGGATACAATGAGCAGTTCTTC	CSATASERGYNEQFF
few	TRBV25-1	.	TRBJ2-5	TGTCCTTTAGCTCCCCGGACCCAGTACTTC	CPLAPRTQYF
.	TRBV5-1	.	TRBJ1-3	TGCGCCAGCAGCCTGGGACTCAGCCCAATTTCGTCCGGAAACACCATATATTTT	CASSLGLSPISSGNTIYF
many	TRBV12-3/TRBV12-4	TRBD1	TRBJ2-2	TGTGCCAGCAGCACCGGGACAGGGGCCGGGGAGCTGTTTTTT	CASSTGTGAGELFF
.	TRBV5-1	TRBD2	TRBJ2-1	TGCGCCAGCAGCACATTATTAGCGGGAGCCCCCTCTGAGCAGTTCTTC	CASSTLLAGAPSEQFF
.	TRBV20-1	TRBD2	TRBJ2-1	TGCAGTGCCCCTCCCGGGACTAGCGGGGGGGCCGCGCAGTTCTTC	CSAPPGTSGGAAQFF
many	TRBV20-1	.	TRBJ1-2	TGCAGTGCTAGAGTGCCCAGCCTCTATGGCTACACCTTC	CSARVPSLYGYTF
.	TRBV28	.	TRBJ1-1	TGTGCCAGCAGTTTAGGGGGTTATGACACTGAAGCTTTCTTT	CASSLGGYDTEAFF